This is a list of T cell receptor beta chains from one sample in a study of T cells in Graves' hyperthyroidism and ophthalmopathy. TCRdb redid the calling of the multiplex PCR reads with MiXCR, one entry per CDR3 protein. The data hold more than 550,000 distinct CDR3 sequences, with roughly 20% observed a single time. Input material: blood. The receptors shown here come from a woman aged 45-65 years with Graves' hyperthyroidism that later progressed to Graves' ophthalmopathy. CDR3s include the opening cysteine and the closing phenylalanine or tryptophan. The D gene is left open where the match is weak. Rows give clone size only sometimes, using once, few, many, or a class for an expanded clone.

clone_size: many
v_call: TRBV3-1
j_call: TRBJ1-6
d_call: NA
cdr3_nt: TGTGCCAGCAGCTCACGGGGCGATCATTCACCCCTCCACTTT
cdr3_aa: CASSSRGDHSPLHF

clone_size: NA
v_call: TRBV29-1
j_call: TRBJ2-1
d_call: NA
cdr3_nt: TGCAGCGTTGAAGATACCCTCTGGGACAATGAGCAGTTCTTC
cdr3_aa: CSVEDTLWDNEQFF

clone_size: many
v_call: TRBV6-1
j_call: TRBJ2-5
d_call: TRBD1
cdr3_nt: TGTGCCAGCAGAGCGGACAGGTTACAGACCCAGTACTTC
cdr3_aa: CASRADRLQTQYF

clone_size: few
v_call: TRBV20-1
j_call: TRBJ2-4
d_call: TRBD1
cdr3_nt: TGCAGTGCTAGGACAGGGGCCAAAAACATTCAGTACTTC
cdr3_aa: CSARTGAKNIQYF

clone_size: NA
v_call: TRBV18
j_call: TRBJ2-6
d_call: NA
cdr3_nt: TGTGCCAGCTCAGAGGCGCGTTCTGGGGCCAACGTCCTGACTTTC
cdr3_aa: CASSEARSGANVLTF

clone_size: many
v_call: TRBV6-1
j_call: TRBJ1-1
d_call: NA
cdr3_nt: TGTGCCAGCAGTGAATACCCCTTGAGTTACACTGAAGCTTTCTTT
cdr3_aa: CASSEYPLSYTEAFF

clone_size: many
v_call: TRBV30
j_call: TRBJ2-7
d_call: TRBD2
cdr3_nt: TGTGCCTGGAGTGTGTCGGGGGGCTACGAGCAGTACTTC
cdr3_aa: CAWSVSGGYEQYF

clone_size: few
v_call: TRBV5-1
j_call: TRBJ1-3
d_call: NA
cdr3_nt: TGCGCCAGCAGTTTTCAGGGAGTTGCCACTAGCTCTGGAAACACCATATATTTT
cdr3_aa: CASSFQGVATSSGNTIYF

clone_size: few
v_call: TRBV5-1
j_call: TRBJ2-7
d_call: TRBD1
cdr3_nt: TGCGCCAGCAGCCCACGCCGGGACAGCTACGAGCAGTACTTC
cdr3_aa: CASSPRRDSYEQYF

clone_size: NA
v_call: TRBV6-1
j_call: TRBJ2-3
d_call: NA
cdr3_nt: TGTGCCAGTTCGACGACACTCAGCACAGATACGCAGTATTTT
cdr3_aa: CASSTTLSTDTQYF

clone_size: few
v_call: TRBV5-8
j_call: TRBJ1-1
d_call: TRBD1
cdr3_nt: TGTGCCAGCAGCTTGTACTCCGGGACAGGAACCTACACTGAAGCTTTCTTT
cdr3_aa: CASSLYSGTGTYTEAFF

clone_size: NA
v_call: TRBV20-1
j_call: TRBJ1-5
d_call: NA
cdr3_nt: TGCAGTGCTATAGAACAGGGCAATCAGCCCCAGCATTTT
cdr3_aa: CSAIEQGNQPQHF

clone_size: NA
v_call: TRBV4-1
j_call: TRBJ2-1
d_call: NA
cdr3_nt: TGCGCCAGCAGCCAGGACCGGGACCCCGACCCATCCTACAATGAGCAGTTCTTC
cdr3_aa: CASSQDRDPDPSYNEQFF

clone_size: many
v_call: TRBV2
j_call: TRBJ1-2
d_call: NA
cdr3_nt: TGTGCCAGCTCCTTAGAGGCAGGGAACTATGGCTACACCTTC
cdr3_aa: CASSLEAGNYGYTF

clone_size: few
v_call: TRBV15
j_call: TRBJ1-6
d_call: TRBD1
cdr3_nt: TGTGCCACCAGCAGAGATCCGGGGACAGTTTCGAACGTTTATAATTCACCCCTCCACTTT
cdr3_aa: CATSRDPGTVSNVYNSPLHF

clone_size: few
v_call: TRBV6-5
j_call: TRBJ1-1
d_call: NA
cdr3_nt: TGTGCCAGCAGTTACCCGGCAGGGAAAGGGAACACTGAAGCTTTCTTT
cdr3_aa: CASSYPAGKGNTEAFF

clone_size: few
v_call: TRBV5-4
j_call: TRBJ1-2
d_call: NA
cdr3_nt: TGTGCCAGCAGCTTGGCCGGCAGGGTTCCCCATGGCTACACCTTC
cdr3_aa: CASSLAGRVPHGYTF

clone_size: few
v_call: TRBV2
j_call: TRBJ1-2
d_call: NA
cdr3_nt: TGTGCCAGCACAACTTACAGGTCAATATTAGGCTACACCTTC
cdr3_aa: CASTTYRSILGYTF

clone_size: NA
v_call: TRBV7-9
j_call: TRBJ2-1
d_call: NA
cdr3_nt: TGTGCCAGCAGCCCCCTCCCCCGGCAGGCACACAATGAGCAGTTCTTC
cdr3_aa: CASSPLPRQAHNEQFF

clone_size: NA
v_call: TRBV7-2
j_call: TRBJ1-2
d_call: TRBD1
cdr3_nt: TGTGCCAGCAGCCCAATGGGACAGGGGGTTGGCTACACCTTC
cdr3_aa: CASSPMGQGVGYTF

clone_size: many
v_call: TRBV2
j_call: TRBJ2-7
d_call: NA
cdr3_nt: TGTGCCAGCAGAACCGGGACGGAAAGCTCCTACGAGCAGTACTTC
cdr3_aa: CASRTGTESSYEQYF

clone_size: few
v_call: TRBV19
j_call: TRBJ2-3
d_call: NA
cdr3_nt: TGTGCCAGTAGTATTGGGGGGACTAGCACAGATACGCAGTATTTT
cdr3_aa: CASSIGGTSTDTQYF

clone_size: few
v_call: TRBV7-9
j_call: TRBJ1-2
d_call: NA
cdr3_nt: TGTGCCAGCAGCTTTTTGCCTCTCATTTCTAACTATGGCTACACCTTC
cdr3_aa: CASSFLPLISNYGYTF

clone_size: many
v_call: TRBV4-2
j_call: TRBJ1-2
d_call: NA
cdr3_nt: TGTGCCAGCAGCCAAGCAGGTCAGGGGCCCTATGGCTACACCTTC
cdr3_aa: CASSQAGQGPYGYTF

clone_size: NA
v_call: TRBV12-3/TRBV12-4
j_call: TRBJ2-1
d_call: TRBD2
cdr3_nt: TGTGCCAGCAGTACCGGGTCTAGCGGGGGAAGTGAGCAGTTCTTC
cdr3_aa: CASSTGSSGGSEQFF

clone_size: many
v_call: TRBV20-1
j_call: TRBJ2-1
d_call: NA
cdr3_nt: TGCAGTACCCCAGGGGGGACTTTATACAATGAGCAGTTCTTC
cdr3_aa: CSTPGGTLYNEQFF

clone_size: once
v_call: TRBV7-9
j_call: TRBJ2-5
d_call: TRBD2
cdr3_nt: TGTGCCAGCAGCTCGTGGCAGGGGTTTAGCGGGGGCGGCGTGGATGAGACCCAGTACTTC
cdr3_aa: CASSSWQGFSGGGVDETQYF

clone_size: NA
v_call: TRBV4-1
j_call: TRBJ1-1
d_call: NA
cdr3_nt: TGCGCCAGCAGCCAAGATCATCTGGGCGCTGAAGCTTTCTTT
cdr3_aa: CASSQDHLGAEAFF

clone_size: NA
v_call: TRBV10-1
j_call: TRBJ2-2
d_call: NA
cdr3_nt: TGCGCCAGCAGCCGTGGAGCCGATCACACCGGGGAGCTGTTTTTT
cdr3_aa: CASSRGADHTGELFF

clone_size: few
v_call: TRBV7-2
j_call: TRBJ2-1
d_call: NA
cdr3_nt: TGTGCCAGCAGCTTAGCGCTCGGGGGCTCCTACAATGAGCAGTTCTTC
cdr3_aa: CASSLALGGSYNEQFF

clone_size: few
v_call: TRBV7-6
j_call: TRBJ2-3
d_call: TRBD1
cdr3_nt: TGTGCCAGCAGCTTACTCGAGACAGGGGCCCCAGATACGCAGTATTTT
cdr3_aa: CASSLLETGAPDTQYF

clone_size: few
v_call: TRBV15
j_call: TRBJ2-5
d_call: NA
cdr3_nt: TGTGCCACCAGCAGAGATTTAATGGCCTTATACCAAGAGACCCAGTACTTC
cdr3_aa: CATSRDLMALYQETQYF

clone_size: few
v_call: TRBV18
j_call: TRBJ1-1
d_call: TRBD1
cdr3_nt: TGTGCCAGCTCACCGAGACAGGGGGCGATGAGCACTGAAGCTTTCTTT
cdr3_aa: CASSPRQGAMSTEAFF

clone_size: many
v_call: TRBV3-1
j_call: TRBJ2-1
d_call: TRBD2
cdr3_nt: TGTGCCAGCAGCCAAGATCCTCTAGCGGGGGTGTACAATGAGCAGTTCTTC
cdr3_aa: CASSQDPLAGVYNEQFF

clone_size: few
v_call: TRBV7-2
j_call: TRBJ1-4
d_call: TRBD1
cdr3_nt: TGTGCCAGCAGCTTAGACGGGACAGGGAATGAAAAACTGTTTTTT
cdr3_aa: CASSLDGTGNEKLFF

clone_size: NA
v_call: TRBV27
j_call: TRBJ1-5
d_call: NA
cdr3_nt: TGTGCCAGCAGTAAAGGACGGTACAATCAGCCCCAGCATTTT
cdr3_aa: CASSKGRYNQPQHF

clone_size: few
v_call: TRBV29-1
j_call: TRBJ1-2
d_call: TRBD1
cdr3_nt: TGCAGCGTTTCACAGGGGGCTAACTATGGCTACACCTTC
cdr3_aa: CSVSQGANYGYTF

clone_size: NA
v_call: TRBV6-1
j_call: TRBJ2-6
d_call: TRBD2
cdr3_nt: TGTGCCAGCAGTGGTGTCGGGACTAGCTTTTCTGGGGCCAACGTCCTGACTTTC
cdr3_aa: CASSGVGTSFSGANVLTF

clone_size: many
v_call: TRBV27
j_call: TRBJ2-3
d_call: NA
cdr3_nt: TGTGCCAGCAAGGAACCGGGACGGTACACAGATACGCAGTATTTT
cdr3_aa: CASKEPGRYTDTQYF

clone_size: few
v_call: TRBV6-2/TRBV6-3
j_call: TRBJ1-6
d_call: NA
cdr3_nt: TGTGCCAGCAGTGTTTGGGGAGATAATTCACCCCTCCACTTT
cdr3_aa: CASSVWGDNSPLHF

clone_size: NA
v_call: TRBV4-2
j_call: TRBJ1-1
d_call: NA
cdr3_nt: TGTGCCAGCAGCCAAGTCTCCGGGTTGTTGAACACTGAAGCTTTCTTT
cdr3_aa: CASSQVSGLLNTEAFF

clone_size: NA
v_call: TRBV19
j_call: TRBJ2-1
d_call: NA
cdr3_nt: TGTGCCGCATCCAGTTCAGGGTATGGTTACAATGAGCAGTTCTTC
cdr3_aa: CAASSSGYGYNEQFF

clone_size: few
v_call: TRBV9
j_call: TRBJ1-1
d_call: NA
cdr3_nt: TGTGCCAGCAGCGCGCGGGGGGCCGGAGGCCGGAACACTGAAGCTTTCTTT
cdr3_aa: CASSARGAGGRNTEAFF